This T cell receptor beta chain is drawn from a study of T cell responses to AZD1222 COVID-19 vaccine. Whole-study findings and limits: Most donors were white British and more were female, and clonal diversity was possibly underestimated. Baseline testing showed seropositivity in only a handful of AZD1222 recipients. Repertoires were collected only later (after the peak T cell response had occurred).

V dropped 6 bases and J dropped 3; count of bases not matched to a gene: 1. The CDR3 is 13 residues long. The germline V gene encodes CDR1 SNHLY and CDR2 FYNNEI. Notes on this clone: Its antigen is still unknown.

Profiled with immunoSEQ multiplex PCR; TCRdb holds only in-frame clones, not every one. The sample lists 66,000 or so clones; about 90% were seen once. This TCR was sampled from an adult in good health. The rearrangement links TRBV2 to TRBJ1-5, with 8 bases fitting TRBD1. This specimen was peripheral blood, taken on day 0 of AZD1222 vaccination. CDR3 amino acids: CASRDRVNQPQHF. The CDR3 DNA reads TGTGCCAGCAGGGACAGGGTCAATCAGCCCCAGCATTTT.